These T cell receptor beta chains were read from a single sample in a study of beta chain features in type 1 diabetes. Profiled with immunoSEQ multiplex PCR; TCRdb holds only in-frame clones, not every one. The profile shows roughly 340,000 clones, over 9.5% of them singletons. The source material was naive CD4+ T cells from blood. The receptors shown here come from a young woman with type 1 diabetes. The CDR3 runs from the conserved cysteine through the conserved F or W. A D gene is named only where the DNA matches it firmly. Part of the rows lack a size; the others show once, few, many or a class for expanded clones.

d_gene,v_gene,j_gene,abundance,CDR3nt,CDR3aa
TRBD2,TRBV7-2,TRBJ2-1,NA,TGTGCCAGCAGCCAAGGGGGTGCGCTACTAGCGGGAGGAGGTGAGCAGTTCTTC,CASSQGGALLAGGGEQFF
NA,TRBV14,TRBJ1-1,few,TGTGCCAGCAGCGAGGTAATGAACACTGAAGCTTTCTTT,CASSEVMNTEAFF
NA,TRBV9,TRBJ1-1,few,TGTGCCAGCAGCGTAGTTGCGGGGAACACTGAAGCTTTCTTT,CASSVVAGNTEAFF
NA,TRBV18,TRBJ2-1,NA,TGTGCCAGCTCACCTAGCACCGAGCAGTTCTTC,CASSPSTEQFF
NA,TRBV7-2,TRBJ2-5,NA,TGTGCCAGCAGCCCGCAGGGTTGGCGAGAGACCCAGTACTTC,CASSPQGWRETQYF
NA,TRBV7-2,TRBJ2-5,NA,TGTGCCAGCAGCTATAACCAAGAGACCCAGTACTTC,CASSYNQETQYF
TRBD1,TRBV29-1,TRBJ2-1,NA,TGCACTGGGAACAGGGGTTTGTACAATGAGCAGTTCTTC,CTGNRGLYNEQFF
NA,TRBV18,TRBJ2-5,NA,TGTGCCAGCTCACCACCGGCGACTAAGGAGACCCAGTACTTC,CASSPPATKETQYF
NA,TRBV7-2,TRBJ1-1,few,TGTGCCAGCAGCTTAGAGGGGTGGGGGGTTTCCGAAGCTTTCTTT,CASSLEGWGVSEAFF
TRBD1,TRBV18,TRBJ1-2,NA,TGTGCCAGCTCACCGGGTCGACAGGGGGCGGACTATGGCTACACCTTC,CASSPGRQGADYGYTF
TRBD1,TRBV7-2,TRBJ2-7,few,TGTGCCAGCAGCTTAGCGGGACAGGGGGACTACGAGCAGTACTTC,CASSLAGQGDYEQYF
NA,TRBV19,TRBJ2-4,few,TGTGCCAGTAGTTCTTCAGGGATGGCCAAAAACATTCAGTACTTC,CASSSSGMAKNIQYF
TRBD2,TRBV18,TRBJ2-1,few,TGTGCCAGCTCTACCATGTGGGGACTAGCGGGATCACACAATGAGCAGTTCTTC,CASSTMWGLAGSHNEQFF
NA,TRBV25-1,TRBJ2-1,few,TGTGCCAGCACCACAGGGCGAGGGGGATACAATGAGCAGTTCTTC,CASTTGRGGYNEQFF
NA,TRBV27,TRBJ2-4,NA,TGTGCCAGCCGCCAGGGGGGTACGAACATTCAGTACTTC,CASRQGGTNIQYF
NA,TRBV14,TRBJ2-7,few,TGTGCCAGCAGCCAAGTAGGATTGGACGGGAATTACGAGCAGTACTTC,CASSQVGLDGNYEQYF
TRBD2,TRBV2,TRBJ2-1,NA,TGTGCCACCCAGAGACTAGCGGGGGTAAATGAGCAGTTCTTC,CATQRLAGVNEQFF
NA,TRBV9,TRBJ2-2,NA,TGTGCCAGCAGCGCGTTTCTCAGTAACACCGGGGAGCTGTTTTTT,CASSAFLSNTGELFF
TRBD1,TRBV5-4,TRBJ1-4,NA,TGTGCCAGCAGCTCGACATTTGGACAGGGGGAGGAAAAACTGTTTTTT,CASSSTFGQGEEKLFF
TRBD1,TRBV5-4,TRBJ1-1,NA,TGTGCCAGCAGCCCCAGACAGGGTTTTGACACTGAAGCTTTCTTT,CASSPRQGFDTEAFF
TRBD1,TRBV27,TRBJ1-6,NA,TGTGCCAGCAGTCCGGTGGGACAGGGAAATTCACCCCTCCACTTT,CASSPVGQGNSPLHF
NA,TRBV28,TRBJ2-7,few,TGTGCCAGCAGTCCTACCCCCACGGGCGAGCAGTACTTC,CASSPTPTGEQYF
TRBD1,TRBV14,TRBJ2-5,few,TGTGCCAGCAGCCATCTTCCGGGACAGGGTGGGGAGACCCAGTACTTC,CASSHLPGQGGETQYF
TRBD1,TRBV11-1,TRBJ1-2,few,TGTGCCAGCAGCTCGGGACAGGGGGATTTGGATTACTATGGCTACACCTTC,CASSSGQGDLDYYGYTF
TRBD1,TRBV4-1,TRBJ1-4,NA,TGCGCCAGCAGCCGGGACAGAGAAAAACTGTTTTTT,CASSRDREKLFF
NA,TRBV11-2,TRBJ1-1,NA,TGTGCCAGCAGCTTCCTCACTGAAGCTTTCTTT,CASSFLTEAFF
TRBD1,TRBV6-6,TRBJ1-4,few,TGTGCCAGCAGTTACACGACAGGGGCGGCTAATGAAAAACTGTTTTTT,CASSYTTGAANEKLFF
NA,TRBV5-4,TRBJ2-7,few,TGTGCCAGCAGCTTAGGGATTCGGGGCGAGCAGTACTTC,CASSLGIRGEQYF
NA,TRBV27,TRBJ1-1,NA,TGTGCCAGCACCACGACTCCGTACACTGAAGCTTTCTTT,CASTTTPYTEAFF
NA,TRBV7-2,TRBJ2-6,NA,TGTGCCAGCAGCCTCAGTGCATCCTCTGGGGCCAACGTCCTGACTTTC,CASSLSASSGANVLTF
NA,TRBV2,TRBJ2-3,few,TGTGCCAGCAGTGATTTAGTCGGGACAGATACGCAGTATTTT,CASSDLVGTDTQYF
NA,TRBV4-1,TRBJ2-7,NA,TGCGCCAGCAGCCTCAGGGGAGACTACGAGCAGTACTTC,CASSLRGDYEQYF
NA,TRBV30,TRBJ1-2,NA,TGTGCCTGGAGTGCATGGGAGGGGTCGAGCTACACCTTC,CAWSAWEGSSYTF
TRBD1,TRBV4-3,TRBJ1-1,few,TGCGCCAGCAGCCAAGGGGACAGAACTTACATGAACACTGAAGCTTTCTTT,CASSQGDRTYMNTEAFF
TRBD1,TRBV6-5,TRBJ2-6,few,TGTGCCAGCCGACAGGGATCTTCTGGGGCCAACGTCCTGACTTTC,CASRQGSSGANVLTF
TRBD2,TRBV6-5,TRBJ2-2,NA,TGTGCCAGCAGTTACGCGGGGGGCGGGGAGCTGTTTTTT,CASSYAGGGELFF
NA,TRBV30,TRBJ2-3,NA,TGTGCCACCCGGACAGCGATGACAGATACGCAGTATTTT,CATRTAMTDTQYF
NA,TRBV4-3,TRBJ2-7,few,TGCGCCAGCAGCCGCGACAGGTTGGTTGGCGAGCAGTACTTC,CASSRDRLVGEQYF
TRBD2,TRBV9,TRBJ2-3,NA,TGTGCCAGCAGCGTAGGGACTAGCGGGGAGGGGGATACGCAGTATTTT,CASSVGTSGEGDTQYF
TRBD1,TRBV15,TRBJ2-5,few,TGTGCCACCAGGGGACTGACAGGGGTCGAGACCCAGTACTTC,CATRGLTGVETQYF
TRBD2,TRBV25-1,TRBJ2-1,NA,TGTGCCAGCAGTGTACGACTAGCGGGAGTGGAAGAGCAGTTCTTC,CASSVRLAGVEEQFF
NA,TRBV14,TRBJ2-3,few,TGTGCCAGCAGCCTTCGGACCAGGGAGGCGCAGTATTTT,CASSLRTREAQYF
NA,TRBV20-1,TRBJ2-4,NA,TGCAGTGTAGAGAAAAACATTCAGTACTTC,CSVEKNIQYF
TRBD1,TRBV19,TRBJ1-2,NA,TGTGCCAGTAGAGGACAGGAGCATCATGGCTACACCTTC,CASRGQEHHGYTF
NA,TRBV19,TRBJ1-2,NA,TGTGCCAGTAGTATTGCGGGGTCCCAGTATGGCTACACCTTC,CASSIAGSQYGYTF
TRBD2,TRBV30,TRBJ2-1,few,TGTGCCTGGAGGCTAGCGGGAGGCGGGGAGCAGTTCTTC,CAWRLAGGGEQFF
TRBD1,TRBV14,TRBJ1-1,NA,TGTGCCAGCAGCCATAGTGTCCCGGGACAGGGGTTGAAAGCTGAAGCTTTCTTT,CASSHSVPGQGLKAEAFF
TRBD1,TRBV11-2,TRBJ2-7,NA,TGTGCCAGCAGCTTAGGCCGGGACAGGGTACACGAGCAGTACTTC,CASSLGRDRVHEQYF
NA,TRBV7-2,TRBJ1-2,NA,TGTGCCAGCAGCGCCTCAGGGGTCCCCTATGGCTACACCTTC,CASSASGVPYGYTF
NA,TRBV10-3,TRBJ2-5,few,TGTGCCATCGCCCGAGGGCACCAAGAGACCCAGTACTTC,CAIARGHQETQYF
NA,TRBV11-2,TRBJ2-1,few,TGTGCCAGCAGCTTATCTGAGGCCAATGAGCAGTTCTTC,CASSLSEANEQFF
NA,TRBV18,TRBJ2-3,NA,TGTGCCAGCTCACCTCCTAGCACAGATACGCAGTATTTT,CASSPPSTDTQYF
TRBD1,TRBV28,TRBJ2-7,few,TGTGCCAGCAGAAGGACAGGGTCCCACGAGCAGTACTTC,CASRRTGSHEQYF
NA,TRBV28,TRBJ2-7,few,TGTGCCAGCAGTTTAGGGACAAGCAACTACGAGCAGTACTTC,CASSLGTSNYEQYF
NA,TRBV5-6,TRBJ1-6,NA,TGTGCCAGCAGCTTCAGCGGGAATTCACCCCTCCACTTT,CASSFSGNSPLHF
NA,TRBV21-1,TRBJ2-1,few,TGTGCCAGCAGCAAAGGTCAGGGCAATGAGCAGTTCTTC,CASSKGQGNEQFF
NA,TRBV4-1,TRBJ1-2,NA,TGCGCCAGCAGCCAAGGGGGGAGGAATCCATATGGCTACACCTTC,CASSQGGRNPYGYTF